This T cell receptor (beta chain) was sequenced during a study of blood T cell repertoires in COVID-19. Background on the study: Material from acute and convalescent COVID-19 was sourced from the United States, Italy and Spain. T cells, B-cell-depleted T cells, or PBMCs supplied cDNA or gDNA.

V lost 3 bases to trimming and J lost 6 bases, with 5 bases between them. The CDR3 spans 11 residues. In the authors' methods: Amplification of reference gene primers provided the estimated nucleated cell counts. The protocol was immunoSEQ multiplex PCR, while the TCRdb copy is restricted to in-frame clones and leaves out a portion. V, J and clone size were drawn from that table, and D and trimming were deduced from the DNA. Altogether around 140,000 clones are present, over 70% being singletons, with the ten largest covering about 2%. The chain carries TRBV12-3 or TRBV12-4 and TRBJ2-5, with D hard to call. The clonotype was recovered from a woman aged 55-75 years with acute or convalescent COVID-19. Sequencing input: peripheral blood. Written as DNA, the CDR3 is TGTGCCAGCAGTTTGAGGAAGACCCAGTACTTC. Protein sequence: CASSLRKTQYF.